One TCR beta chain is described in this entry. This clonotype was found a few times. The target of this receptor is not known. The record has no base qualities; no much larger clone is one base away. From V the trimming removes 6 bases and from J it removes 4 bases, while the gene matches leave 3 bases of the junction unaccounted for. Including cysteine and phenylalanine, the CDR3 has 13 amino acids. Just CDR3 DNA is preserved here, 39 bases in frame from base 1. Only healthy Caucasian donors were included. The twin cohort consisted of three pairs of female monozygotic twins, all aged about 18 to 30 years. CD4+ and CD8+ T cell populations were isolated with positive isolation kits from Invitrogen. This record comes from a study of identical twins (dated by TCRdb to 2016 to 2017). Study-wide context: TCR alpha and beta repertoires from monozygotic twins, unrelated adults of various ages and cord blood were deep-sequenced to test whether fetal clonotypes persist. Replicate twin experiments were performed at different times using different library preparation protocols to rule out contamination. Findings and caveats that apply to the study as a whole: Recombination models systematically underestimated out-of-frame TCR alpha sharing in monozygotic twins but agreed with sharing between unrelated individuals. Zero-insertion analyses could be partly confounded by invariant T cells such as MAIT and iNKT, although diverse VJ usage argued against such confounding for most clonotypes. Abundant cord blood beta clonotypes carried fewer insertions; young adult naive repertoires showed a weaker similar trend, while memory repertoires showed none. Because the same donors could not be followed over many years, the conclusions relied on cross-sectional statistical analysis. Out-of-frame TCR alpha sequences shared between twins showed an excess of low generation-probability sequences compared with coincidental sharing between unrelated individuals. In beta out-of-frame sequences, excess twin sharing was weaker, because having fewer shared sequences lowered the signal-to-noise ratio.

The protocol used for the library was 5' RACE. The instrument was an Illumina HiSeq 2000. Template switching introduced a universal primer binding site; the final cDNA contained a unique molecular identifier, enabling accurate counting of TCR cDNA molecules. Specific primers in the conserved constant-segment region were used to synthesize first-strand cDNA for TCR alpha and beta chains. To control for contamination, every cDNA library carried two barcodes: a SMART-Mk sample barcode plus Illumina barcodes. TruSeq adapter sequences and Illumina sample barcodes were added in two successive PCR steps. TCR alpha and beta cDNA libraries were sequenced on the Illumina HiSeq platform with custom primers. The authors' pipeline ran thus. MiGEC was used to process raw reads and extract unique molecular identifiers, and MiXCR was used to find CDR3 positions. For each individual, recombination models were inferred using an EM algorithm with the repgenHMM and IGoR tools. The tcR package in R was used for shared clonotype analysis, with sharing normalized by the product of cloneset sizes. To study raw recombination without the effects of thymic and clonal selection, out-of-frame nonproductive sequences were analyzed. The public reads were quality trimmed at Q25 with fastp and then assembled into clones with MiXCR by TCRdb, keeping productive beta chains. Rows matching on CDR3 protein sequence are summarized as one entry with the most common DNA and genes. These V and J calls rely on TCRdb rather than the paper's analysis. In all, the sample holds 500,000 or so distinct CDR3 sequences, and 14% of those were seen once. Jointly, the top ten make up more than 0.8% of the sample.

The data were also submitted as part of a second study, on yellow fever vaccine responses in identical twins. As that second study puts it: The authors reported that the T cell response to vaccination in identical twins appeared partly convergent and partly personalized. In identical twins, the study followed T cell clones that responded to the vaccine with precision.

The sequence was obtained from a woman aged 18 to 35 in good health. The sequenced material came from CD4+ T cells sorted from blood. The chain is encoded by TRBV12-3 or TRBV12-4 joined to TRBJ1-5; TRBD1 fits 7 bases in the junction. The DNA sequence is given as TGTGCCAGCAGGGGGACAGCGAATCAGCCCCAGCATTTT. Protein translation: CASRGTANQPQHF.